Sequencing of this T cell receptor beta chain was carried out in a study of OX40 agonist ivuxolimab in advanced cancers. Study-wide results and caveats: Low levels of normalized T-cell clonal expansion also appeared in some nonresponders. CD8+ T cells (on average) carried more expanded clones than CD4+ T cells.

TCRdb's copy holds only in-frame clones and misses some; the assay was immunoSEQ multiplex PCR. The repertoire holds 65,000 to 75,000 clones, with 85% as singletons. As concerns this clone: Its cognate antigen is unknown.

The source is an adult with an advanced solid tumor such as melanoma, head and neck, liver or kidney cancer. Specimen: CD4+ or CD8+ T cells sorted from blood, collected in a trial of the OX40 agonist ivuxolimab.

CDR3 in DNA: TGTGCCAGCAGCACGACAGGGGGCTGGGAGACCCAGTACTTC. This codes for CASSTTGGWETQYF. The chain carries TRBV7-9 and TRBJ2-5, with 10 bases that match TRBD1. The CDR3 loop spans 14 amino acids. After removal of 5 bases from V and 5 bases from J, the junction contained 5 bases not matched to a gene. The germline V gene has CDR1 SEHNR and CDR2 FQNEAQ (reference sequence).